This TCR beta chain was captured by sequencing in a study of OX40 agonist ivuxolimab in advanced cancers. About the study: The study gave patients intravenous ivuxolimab at 0.01 to 10 mg/kg every 2 weeks.

A remark on this clone: Its matching antigen is unknown.

Study-wide points: Expansion of clones was among the lowest in partial responders at 0.1-3.0 mg/kg.

The CDR3 contains 16 residues. V lost 3 bases to trimming and J lost 2 bases; unmatched junction nucleotides: 6. Germline CDR1 ENHRY, CDR2 SYGVKD. Only in-frame clones appear in the TCRdb table, and some are missing; sequencing was by immunoSEQ multiplex PCR. This table has approximately 110,000 clones, less than 95% appearing once. This specimen was CD4+ or CD8+ T cells sorted from blood, taken in a trial of the OX40 agonist ivuxolimab. This rearrangement joins TRBV10-3 to TRBJ2-7; 11 bases agree with TRBD2. This clonotype was sampled from an adult with an advanced solid tumor such as melanoma, head and neck, liver or kidney cancer. The CDR3, as DNA: TGTGCCATCAGTGATGTCGGGACTAGCGGACCCTACGAGCAGTACTTC. Translating gives CAISDVGTSGPYEQYF.